Listed below are T cell receptor beta chains from one sample, sequenced in a study of blood T cell repertoires in COVID-19. The method was immunoSEQ multiplex PCR; TCRdb's version includes in-frame clones alone and lacks a portion of them. Of 380,000 or so clones in the sample, about 90% were seen once. Sequenced: PBMCs or T cells enriched from blood (not recorded which). Source of these receptors: a man aged 25-40 years who had recovered from COVID-19. Each CDR3 is given with its conserved first and last residue. D genes are given only for firm matches. A clone size is listed for some rows: how often the clone was seen (once, few, many), or a class if it is expanded.

>TRBD1|NA|TRBV5-1|TRBJ2-7
TGCGCCAGCAGCGGGATGGGACAGGGCTACGAGCAGTACTTC
CASSGMGQGYEQYF
>TRBD1|NA|TRBV7-6|TRBJ1-3
TGTGCCAGCAGCTTAGGAAACGGACAGGGGGTCCCCTCGGATTTT
CASSLGNGQGVPSDF
>TRBD1|once|TRBV2|TRBJ2-7
TGTGCCAGCGAGGGACAGGTTCGGAGGGAGCAGTACTTC
CASEGQVRREQYF
>NA|NA|TRBV2|TRBJ1-4
TGTGCCACCCAAAGGGAGACAGGTGTGGAAAAACTGTTTTTT
CATQRETGVEKLFF
>NA|once|TRBV15|TRBJ1-5
TGTGCCACCAGCGGCAGGACAGCGAGCAATCAGCCCCAGCATTTT
CATSGRTASNQPQHF
>TRBD2|NA|TRBV7-9|TRBJ2-1
TGTGCCAGCAGGACAGCAGCGGGGGCAAGCTCCTACAATGAGCAGTTCTTC
CASRTAAGASSYNEQFF
>NA|NA|TRBV10-3|TRBJ1-1
TGTGCCATCAGTGAGTCGCGCATGGCACAGACACCCACTGAAGCTTTCTTT
CAISESRMAQTPTEAFF
>NA|once|TRBV25-1|TRBJ2-3
TGTGCCAGCAGTGAAAGGCGGGCTAGTGGCCCAGATACGCAGTATTTT
CASSERRASGPDTQYF
>NA|NA|TRBV6-1|TRBJ1-3
TGTGCCAGCAGTGATTCGGGGGAGGGGGACACCATATATTTT
CASSDSGEGDTIYF
>NA|NA|TRBV11-2|TRBJ2-2
TGTGCCAGCAGCTCGACAGGAAGGACCGGGGAGCTGTTTTTT
CASSSTGRTGELFF
>NA|few|TRBV19|TRBJ1-5
TGTGCCAGTAGTACCCCCGGGGATAGCAATCAGCCCCAGCATTTT
CASSTPGDSNQPQHF
>NA|once|TRBV7-9|TRBJ1-1
TGTGCCAGCAGCTTAGCTCCTTGGCAGAACACTGAAGCTTTCTTT
CASSLAPWQNTEAFF
>NA|NA|TRBV10-3|TRBJ2-2
TGTGCCATCACCTGGGACATAAACACCGGGGAGCTGTTTTTT
CAITWDINTGELFF
>NA|NA|TRBV10-2|TRBJ1-6
TGCGCCAGCAGTGGCAGGTTATATAATTCACCCCTCCACTTT
CASSGRLYNSPLHF